This T cell receptor (beta chain) was sequenced during a study of early T cells in non-severe SARS-CoV-2 infection. About the study: The authors sequenced bulk RNA from unsorted whole blood, leaving chains unpaired.

One entry per CDR3 protein, called by TCRdb with MiXCR from the 5' RACE reads. The table includes approximately 70,000 distinct CDR3 sequences, 12% detected once. This clonotype was counted between two and nine times. Its specificity is unknown. Findings of the study overall: A preference for anti-spike CD8 responses marked VDJdb matching, which missed private and CD4 specificities.

CDR1 is ENHRY, CDR2 SYGVKD, per germline. V lost 3 bases, J lost 3 bases, and 15 bases lay in between. CDR3 length equals 15 residues. Sequenced: whole blood. The chain recombines TRBV10-3 with TRBJ2-7, with D tentatively TRBD1 (6 bases). The sequence was collected from an adult who was a healthcare worker with PCR-confirmed SARS-CoV-2 infection or an uninfected control (not recorded which). The CDR3 protein is CAISDGPDSDYEQYF. CDR3 nucleotides: TGTGCCATCAGTGACGGCCCGGACAGCGACTACGAGCAGTACTTC.